One sample yielded the 3 T cell receptor beta chains listed below, sequenced in a study of blood T cell repertoires in COVID-19. Here immunoSEQ multiplex PCR was the method, and the copy in TCRdb shows in-frame clones only, minus some. The sample records 150,000 to 200,000 clones, about 88% being singletons. Sequences were obtained from peripheral blood. These receptor sequences come from an elderly woman in a cohort sampled during active or convalescent COVID-19.

The V call is TRBV7-9, the J call TRBJ2-2, with 10 bases fitting TRBD1. The CDR3 contains 17 residues. In germline, CDR1 is SEHNR, CDR2 FQNEAQ (reference sequence). The junction had 9 bases not matched to a gene; V was cut back by 5 bases and J by 3 bases. This chain's CDR3 is CASSRTGGRGYTGELFF. In DNA, the CDR3 is TGTGCCAGCAGCCGGACAGGGGGAAGAGGGTACACCGGGGAGCTGTTTTTT.

The chain links TRBV7-2 to TRBJ1-5; no clear D gene. This CDR3 is 15 amino acids long. V was clipped by 1 base and J by 0 bases, with 7 bases between them. Germline CDR1 reads SGHTA; CDR2 reads FQGNSA. CDR3: CASSLVTNSNQPQHF. The CDR3 DNA is TGTGCCAGCAGCTTAGTAACTAATAGCAATCAGCCCCAGCATTTT.

This chain uses TRBV12-3 or TRBV12-4 with TRBJ1-5; D ambiguous. CDR3 length: 13 residues. V gave up 7 bases and J gave up 2 bases, with 9 bases separating them. CDR3 in DNA: TGTGCCAGCACCACTCACGGCAATCAGCCCCAGCATTTT. Its protein product is CASTTHGNQPQHF.